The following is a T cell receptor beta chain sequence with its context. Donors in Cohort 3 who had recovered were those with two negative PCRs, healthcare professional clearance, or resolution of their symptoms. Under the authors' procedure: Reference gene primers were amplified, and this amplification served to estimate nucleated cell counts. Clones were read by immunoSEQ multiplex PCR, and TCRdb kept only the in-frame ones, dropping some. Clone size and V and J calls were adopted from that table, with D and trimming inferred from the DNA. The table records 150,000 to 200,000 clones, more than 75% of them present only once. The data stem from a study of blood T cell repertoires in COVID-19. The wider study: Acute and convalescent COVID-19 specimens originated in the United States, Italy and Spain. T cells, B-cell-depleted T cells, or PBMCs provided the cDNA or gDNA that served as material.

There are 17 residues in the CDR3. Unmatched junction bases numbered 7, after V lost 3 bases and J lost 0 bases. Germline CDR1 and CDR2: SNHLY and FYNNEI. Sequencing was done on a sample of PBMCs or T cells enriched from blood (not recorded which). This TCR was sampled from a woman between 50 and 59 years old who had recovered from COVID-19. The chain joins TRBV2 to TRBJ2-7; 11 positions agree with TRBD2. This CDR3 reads CASSDASGRPNSYEQYF. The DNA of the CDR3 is TGTGCCAGCAGTGACGCTAGCGGGAGGCCCAACTCCTACGAGCAGTACTTC.